The 4 T cell receptor beta chains below all came from one sample that was sequenced in a study of blood T cell repertoires in COVID-19. Sequencing was performed with immunoSEQ multiplex PCR; in TCRdb, only in-frame clones are kept and a portion is missing. This table has a few hundred thousand clones, 70% to 90% appearing once. Material for sequencing was peripheral blood. These receptors originate from an older woman with acute or convalescent COVID-19.

V and J are TRBV5-6 and TRBJ1-2; D might be TRBD1 (6 bases). The V gene lost 4 bases and the J gene lost 2 bases, with 9 bases spanning the gap. Germline CDR1 reads SGHDT; CDR2 reads YYEEEE. The CDR3 is 13 residues long. CDR3 in amino acids: CASSQDRNYGYTF. The CDR3 DNA is TGTGCCAGCAGCCAAGACAGGAACTATGGCTACACCTTC.

This sequence joins TRBV10-2 and TRBJ1-2, with 7 bases that match TRBD1. V dropped 2 bases and J dropped 6; count of bases not matched to a gene: 6. CDR1 and CDR2 (germline): WSHSY, SAAADI. This CDR3 has 14 amino acids. This chain's CDR3 is CASSETQGYDGYTF. The CDR3 DNA reads as TGCGCCAGCAGTGAGACACAGGGGTATGATGGCTACACCTTC.

This clone was found once. Within the sample, other DNA sequences also encode this same CDR3. This rearrangement joins TRBV29-1 to TRBJ1-3; 7 bases are shared with TRBD1. Germline CDR1 is SQVTM and CDR2 is ANQGSEA. V was clipped by 6 bases and J by 4 bases; unmatched bases: 6. This CDR3 is built from 13 residues. CDR3 loop: CSVEQGSGNTIYF. The CDR3, as DNA: TGCAGCGTCGAACAGGGGTCAGGAAACACCATATATTTT.

The chain recombines TRBV4-2 with TRBJ2-1, with D tentatively TRBD2 (6 bases). The CDR3 spans 15 residues. Trimming removed 0 bases from V and 10 bases from J, with 16 bases in between. The germline CDR1 and CDR2 sequences are LGHNA and YNFKEQ. CDR3 DNA: TGTGCCAGCAGCCAAGAACGGGAGACTACAGGCGAGCAGTTCTTC. Translated, it gives CASSQERETTGEQFF.